The sequence of this T cell receptor beta chain was determined in a study of identifying expanded T cells in peripheral blood. Profiled with immunoSEQ multiplex PCR; TCRdb holds only in-frame clones, not every one. The repertoire includes around 90,000 clones, 70% to 90% of them detected once, and 4% sits in the top ten. Study results and caveats: Across healthy donors, higher total template counts meant significantly greater approximately two-week count variance. Technical replicates showed around 1.2 changed clones; approximately 2 weeks around 15; four weeks 19.

During the collection period, no donor immune events like infections were recorded. Note on this clone: Its antigen is currently unknown.

The sequencing sample was made of blood. The receptor was isolated from a person between 18 and 75 years old in good health.

The CDR3 loop reads CASSSTGLAKNIQYF. CDR3 coding DNA: TGTGCCAGCAGTTCTACAGGGCTAGCCAAAAACATTCAGTACTTC. V gene TRBV28 combines with J gene TRBJ2-4, with D perhaps matching TRBD1 (6 bases). The CDR3 sequence is 15 residues long. The V and J ends lost 4 bases and 0 bases respectively, with 10 bases between them. The germline V gene encodes CDR1 MDHEN and CDR2 SYDVKM.